A single sample is the source of the 7 T cell receptor beta chains below, sequenced in a study of T cell responses to AZD1222 COVID-19 vaccine. The assay was immunoSEQ multiplex PCR, and TCRdb's table has in-frame clones only and misses some. This table has over 120,000 clones, around 92% appearing once. The sequences come from peripheral blood, collected 28 days after the second AZD1222 dose. The receptors derive from an adult who received the AZD1222 COVID-19 vaccine.

The chain employs TRBV5-1 and TRBJ2-7; 7 bases agree with TRBD2. CDR1 is SGHRS, CDR2 YFSETQ, per germline. The J segment lost 0 bases and the V segment lost 4 bases, leaving 7 bases of the junction unmatched. The CDR3 loop spans 15 amino acids. The CDR3 coding sequence is TGCGCCAGCAGCCTCACGGGAGGTGGCTCCTACGAGCAGTACTTC. Its protein product is CASSLTGGGSYEQYF. Full variable domain (missing parts from reference TRBV5-1 and TRBJ2-7): KAGVTQTPRYLIKTRGQQVTLSCSPISGHRSVSWYQQTPGQGLQFLFEYFSETQRNKGNFPGRFSGRQFSNSRSEMNVSTLELGDSALYLCASSLTGGGSYEQYFGPGTRLTVT.

The chain links TRBV28 to TRBJ1-5; a weak D match, TRBD1 (6 bases). Germline V CDR1 and CDR2: MDHEN, SYDVKM. This CDR3 comprises 16 residues. V dropped 5 bases and J dropped 3 bases, with 17 bases sitting between them. The CDR3 nucleotides read TGTGCCAGCAGTCCCCGACGACAGGCCTTCAATCAGCCCCAGCATTTT. Translating gives CASSPRRQAFNQPQHF.

This chain uses TRBV27 with TRBJ1-3, with D possibly matching TRBD1 (6 bases). The CDR3 covers 16 residues. V gave up 5 bases and J gave up 3 bases, with 17 bases separating them. Germline assignment: CDR1 MNHEY and CDR2 SMNVEV (reference sequence). The CDR3 DNA reads as TGTGCCAGCAGTCCAACAGGGCTCCTAAGTGGAAACACCATATATTTT. It codes for CASSPTGLLSGNTIYF.

V and J are TRBV7-3 and TRBJ2-3; D call uncertain. V lost 4 bases and J 2 bases, leaving 10 bases between the germline ends. The CDR3 has 14 residues. In germline, CDR1 is SGHTA, CDR2 FQGTGA. In DNA form, the CDR3 reads TGTGCCAGCAGCTCCGACTTGTACACAGATACGCAGTATTTT. This sequence encodes CASSSDLYTDTQYF.

This chain uses TRBV4-1 with TRBJ2-1; possible D gene TRBD1, 7 bases. Germline V gene data show CDR1 as MGHRA and CDR2 as YSYEKL. The ends were cut back, 1 base at V and 8 bases at J, with 15 bases in the middle. The CDR3 runs to 15 residues. CDR3 in amino acids: CASSQGPGGGDEQFF. The CDR3 DNA follows: TGCGCCAGCAGCCAAGGGCCAGGGGGAGGCGATGAGCAGTTCTTC.

The chain has TRBV5-4 and TRBJ2-2; 9 positions agree with TRBD2. The CDR3 runs 16 residues. The V gene's germline CDR1 is SGHNT and CDR2 YYREEE (reference sequence). V shed 5 bases, J shed 3 bases, and the junction held 8 bases outside the gene matches. The CDR3 bases are TGTGCCAGCAGTTTTATTAGCGGGAGAGACACCGGGGAGCTGTTTTTT. Protein product: CASSFISGRDTGELFF.

The rearrangement uses TRBV3-1 (or the pseudogene TRBV3-2) and TRBJ2-7; perhaps TRBD2 as D (5 bases). Trimming pared 2 bases from V and 2 bases from J, leaving 10 bases between. The germline CDR1 and CDR2 sequences are LGHDT and YNNKEL (reference sequence). CDR3 length equals 14 residues. CDR3 nucleotide sequence: TGTGCCAGCAGCCAACTACTAGTCCCCTACGAGCAGTACTTC. Protein product: CASSQLLVPYEQYF.